This T cell receptor (beta chain) was sequenced for a study of blood T cell repertoires in COVID-19. Overall study: The study drew acute and convalescent COVID-19 samples from the United States, Italy and Spain.

From germline, CDR1 is SGDLS and CDR2 YYNGEE. V shed 0 bases and J 4 bases; nucleotides not matched to a gene: 4. The length of the CDR3 is 15 residues. The table came from immunoSEQ multiplex PCR; TCRdb's copy has only in-frame clones and leaves some out. The sample lists around 300,000 clones, 85% to 90% occurring once. This sequence was found in a woman younger than 35 with acute COVID-19. This chain connects TRBV9 to TRBJ2-1, with 7 bases that match TRBD1. The sequenced sample was PBMCs or T cells enriched from blood (not recorded which). The CDR3 here is CASSVEQGWYNEQFF. CDR3 DNA: TGTGCCAGCAGCGTAGAACAGGGGTGGTACAATGAGCAGTTCTTC.